The T cell receptor (beta chain) under discussion was sequenced for a study of early T cells in non-severe SARS-CoV-2 infection. In the library, individual cDNA molecules carried attached unique molecular identifiers. TCRdb processed the 5' RACE reads anew with MiXCR; each CDR3 protein has one entry. The data hold 25,000 to 35,000 distinct CDR3 sequences, with approximately 7% observed a single time. This clonotype came up many times. Its specificity is unknown. General study results and limits: Comparison of clonotypes with VDJdb favored anti-spike CD8 responses while missing private and CD4 specificities.

V was pared by 2 bases and J by 4 bases, with 0 bases of the junction left unmatched. Looked up from germline, CDR1 is SGHTA and CDR2 is FQGTGA. The CDR3 sequence is 13 residues long. Sequenced material: whole blood. The clonotype was recovered from an adult who was a healthcare worker with PCR-confirmed SARS-CoV-2 infection or an uninfected control (not recorded which). The chain is built from TRBV7-3 and TRBJ2-3, with TRBD1 matching 7 bases. The CDR3 reads CASSLQGADTQYF. The CDR3 DNA reads TGTGCCAGCAGCTTACAGGGGGCAGATACGCAGTATTTT.